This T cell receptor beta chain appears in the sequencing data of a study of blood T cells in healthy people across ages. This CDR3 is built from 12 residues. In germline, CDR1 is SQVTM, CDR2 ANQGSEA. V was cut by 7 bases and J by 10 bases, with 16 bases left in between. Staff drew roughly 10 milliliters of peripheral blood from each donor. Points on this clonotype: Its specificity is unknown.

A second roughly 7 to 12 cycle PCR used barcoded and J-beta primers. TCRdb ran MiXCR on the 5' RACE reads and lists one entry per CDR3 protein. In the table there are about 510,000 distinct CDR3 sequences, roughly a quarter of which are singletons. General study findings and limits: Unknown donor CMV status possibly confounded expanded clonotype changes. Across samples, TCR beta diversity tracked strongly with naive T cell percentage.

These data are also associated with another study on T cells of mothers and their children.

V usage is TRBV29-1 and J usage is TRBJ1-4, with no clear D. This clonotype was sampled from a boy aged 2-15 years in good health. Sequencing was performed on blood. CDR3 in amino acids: CSGHSEDGKLFF. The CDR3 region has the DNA TGCAGCGGGCACTCTGAGGATGGAAAACTGTTTTTT.